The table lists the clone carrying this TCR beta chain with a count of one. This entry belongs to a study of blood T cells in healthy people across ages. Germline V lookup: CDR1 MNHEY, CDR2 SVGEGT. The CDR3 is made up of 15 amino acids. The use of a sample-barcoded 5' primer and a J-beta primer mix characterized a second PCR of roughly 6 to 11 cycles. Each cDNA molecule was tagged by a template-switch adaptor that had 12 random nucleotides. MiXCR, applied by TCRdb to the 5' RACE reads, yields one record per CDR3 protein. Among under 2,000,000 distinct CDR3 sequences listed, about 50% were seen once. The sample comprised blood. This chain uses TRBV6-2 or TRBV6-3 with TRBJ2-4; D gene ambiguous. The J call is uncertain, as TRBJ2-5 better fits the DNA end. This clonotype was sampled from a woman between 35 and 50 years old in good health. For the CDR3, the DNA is TGTGCCAGCAGTTACGATCCCCGCCCCCTGGCGACCCAGTACTTC. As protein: CASSYDPRPLATQYF.